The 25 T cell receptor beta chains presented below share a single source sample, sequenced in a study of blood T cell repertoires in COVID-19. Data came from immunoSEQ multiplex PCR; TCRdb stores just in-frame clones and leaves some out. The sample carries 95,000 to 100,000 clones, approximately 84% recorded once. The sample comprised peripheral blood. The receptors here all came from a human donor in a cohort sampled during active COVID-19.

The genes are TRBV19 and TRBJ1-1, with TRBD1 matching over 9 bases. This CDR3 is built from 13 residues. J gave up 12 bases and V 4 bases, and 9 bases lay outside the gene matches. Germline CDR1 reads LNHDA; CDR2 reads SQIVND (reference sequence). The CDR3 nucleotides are TGTGCCAGTAGTACACAGACAGGGGGGATAACTTTCTTT. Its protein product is CASSTQTGGITFF.

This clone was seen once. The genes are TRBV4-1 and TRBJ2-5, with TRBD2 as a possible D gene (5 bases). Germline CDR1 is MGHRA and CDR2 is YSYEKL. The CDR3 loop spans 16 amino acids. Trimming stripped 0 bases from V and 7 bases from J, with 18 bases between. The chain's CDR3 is CASSQELTMPQATQYF. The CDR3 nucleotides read TGCGCCAGCAGCCAAGAGTTGACTATGCCCCAGGCGACCCAGTACTTC.

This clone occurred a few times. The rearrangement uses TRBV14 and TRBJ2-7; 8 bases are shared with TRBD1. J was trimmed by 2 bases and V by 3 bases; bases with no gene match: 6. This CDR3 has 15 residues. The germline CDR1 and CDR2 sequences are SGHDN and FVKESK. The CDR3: CASSHQGAPPYEQYF. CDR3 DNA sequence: TGTGCCAGCAGCCATCAGGGGGCGCCGCCCTACGAGCAGTACTTC.

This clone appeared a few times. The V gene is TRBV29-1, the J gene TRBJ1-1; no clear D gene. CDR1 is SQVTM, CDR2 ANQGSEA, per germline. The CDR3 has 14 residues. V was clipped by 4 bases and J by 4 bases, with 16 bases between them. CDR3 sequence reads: CSVGGSGGSTEAFF. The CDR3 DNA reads TGCAGCGTTGGCGGTTCGGGCGGGAGCACTGAAGCTTTCTTT.

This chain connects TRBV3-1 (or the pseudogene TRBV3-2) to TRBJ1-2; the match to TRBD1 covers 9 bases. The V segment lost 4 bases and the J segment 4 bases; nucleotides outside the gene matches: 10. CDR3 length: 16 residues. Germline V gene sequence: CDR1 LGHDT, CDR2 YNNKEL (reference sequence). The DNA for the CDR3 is TGTGCCAGCAGCCTATCCTCGGGACAGGGCATCTATGGCTACACCTTC. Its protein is CASSLSSGQGIYGYTF.

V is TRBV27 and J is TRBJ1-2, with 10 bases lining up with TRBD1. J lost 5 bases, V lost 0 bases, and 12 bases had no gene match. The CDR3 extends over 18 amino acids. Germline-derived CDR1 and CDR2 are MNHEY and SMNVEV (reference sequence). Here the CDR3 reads CASSLSMTGGPGLYGYTF. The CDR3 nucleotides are TGTGCCAGCAGTTTATCGATGACAGGGGGCCCTGGATTATATGGCTACACCTTC.

In nucleotides, the CDR3 is TGTGCCTCCCAGGGACACCCCCAAGGGGAGTACTTC. This codes for CASQGHPQGEYF. The genes are TRBV6-5 and TRBJ2-7; TRBD1 might be the D (6 bases). Trimming took off 11 bases at V and 11 bases at J, with 22 bases between the two ends. The CDR3 loop spans 12 amino acids. Germline loops: CDR1 MNHEY, CDR2 SVGAGI.

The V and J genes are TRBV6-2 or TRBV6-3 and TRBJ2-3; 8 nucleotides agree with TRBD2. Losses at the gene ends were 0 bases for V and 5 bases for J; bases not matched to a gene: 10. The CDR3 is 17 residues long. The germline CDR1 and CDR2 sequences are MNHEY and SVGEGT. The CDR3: CASSYSKTSAGGDTQYF. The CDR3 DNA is TGTGCCAGCAGTTACTCGAAGACAAGTGCGGGGGGAGATACGCAGTATTTT.

CDR3 sequence reads: CASSLPNQGNTEAFF. The DNA for the CDR3 is TGTGCCAGCAGCTTGCCTAACCAGGGGAACACTGAAGCTTTCTTT. The rearrangement joins TRBV7-2 to TRBJ1-1, with a possible D match to TRBD1 (5 bases). CDR3 length: 15 amino acids. CDR1 is SGHTA, CDR2 FQGNSA, per germline. The V gene lost 3 bases and the J gene lost 1 base, with 12 bases spanning the gap.

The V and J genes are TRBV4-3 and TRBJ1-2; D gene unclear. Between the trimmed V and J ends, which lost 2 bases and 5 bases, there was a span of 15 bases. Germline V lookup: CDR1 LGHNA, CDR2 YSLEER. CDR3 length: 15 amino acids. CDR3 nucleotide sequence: TGCGCCAGCAGCCAATCGGTTGAGCTGACTTATGGCTACACCTTC. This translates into CASSQSVELTYGYTF.

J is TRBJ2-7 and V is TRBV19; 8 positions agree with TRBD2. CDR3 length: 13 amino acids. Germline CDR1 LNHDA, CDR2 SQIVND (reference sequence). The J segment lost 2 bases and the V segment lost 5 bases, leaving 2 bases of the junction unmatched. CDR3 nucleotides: TGTGCCAGTAGTCAGCGGGAGCCCTACGAGCAGTACTTC. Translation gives CASSQREPYEQYF.

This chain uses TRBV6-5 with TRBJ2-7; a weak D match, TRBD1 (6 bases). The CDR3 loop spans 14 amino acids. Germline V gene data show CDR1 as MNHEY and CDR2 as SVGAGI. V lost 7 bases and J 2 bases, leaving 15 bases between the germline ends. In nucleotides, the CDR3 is TGTGCCAGCACCGAGACAGGTCCGCCCTACGAGCAGTACTTC. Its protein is CASTETGPPYEQYF.

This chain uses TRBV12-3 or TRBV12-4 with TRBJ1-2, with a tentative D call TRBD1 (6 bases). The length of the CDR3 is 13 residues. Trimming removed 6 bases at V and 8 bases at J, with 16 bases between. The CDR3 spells CASSPGMRGGYTF. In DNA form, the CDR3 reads TGTGCCAGCAGCCCGGGTATGAGGGGGGGCTACACCTTC.

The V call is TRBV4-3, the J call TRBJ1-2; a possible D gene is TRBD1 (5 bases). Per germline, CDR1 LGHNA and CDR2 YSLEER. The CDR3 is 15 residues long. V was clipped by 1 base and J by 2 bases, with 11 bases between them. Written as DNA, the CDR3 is TGCGCCAGCAGCCAAGGGTCGGGGGGAAACTATGGCTACACCTTC. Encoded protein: CASSQGSGGNYGYTF.

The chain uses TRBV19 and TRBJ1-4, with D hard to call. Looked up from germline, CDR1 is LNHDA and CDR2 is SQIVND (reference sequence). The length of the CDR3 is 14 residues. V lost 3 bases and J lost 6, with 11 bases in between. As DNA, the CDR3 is TGTGCCAGTAGTATTGGACTCCTAGATGAAAAACTGTTTTTT. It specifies CASSIGLLDEKLFF.

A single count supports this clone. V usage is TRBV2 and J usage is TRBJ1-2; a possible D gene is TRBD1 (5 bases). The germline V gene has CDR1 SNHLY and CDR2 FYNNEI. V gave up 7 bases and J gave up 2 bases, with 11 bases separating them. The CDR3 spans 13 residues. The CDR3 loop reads CASTWGMNYGYTF. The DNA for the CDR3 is TGTGCCAGCACGTGGGGCATGAACTATGGCTACACCTTC. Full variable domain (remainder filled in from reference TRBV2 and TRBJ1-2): EPEVTQTPSHQVTQMGQEVILRCVPISNHLYFYWYRQILGQKVEFLVSFYNNEISEKSEIFDDQFSVERPDGSNFTLKIRSTKLEDSAMYFCASTWGMNYGYTFGSGTRLTVV.

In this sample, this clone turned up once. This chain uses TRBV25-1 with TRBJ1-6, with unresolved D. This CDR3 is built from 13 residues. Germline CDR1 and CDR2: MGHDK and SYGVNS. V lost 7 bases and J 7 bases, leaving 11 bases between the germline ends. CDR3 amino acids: CASTGIRNSPLHF. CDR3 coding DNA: TGTGCCAGCACCGGGATACGGAATTCACCCCTCCACTTT. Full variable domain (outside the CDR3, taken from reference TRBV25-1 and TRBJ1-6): EADIYQTPRYLVIGTGKKITLECSQTMGHDKMYWYQQDPGMELHLIHYSYGVNSTEKGDLSSESTVSRIRTEHFPLTLESARPSHTSQYLCASTGIRNSPLHFGNGTRLTVT.

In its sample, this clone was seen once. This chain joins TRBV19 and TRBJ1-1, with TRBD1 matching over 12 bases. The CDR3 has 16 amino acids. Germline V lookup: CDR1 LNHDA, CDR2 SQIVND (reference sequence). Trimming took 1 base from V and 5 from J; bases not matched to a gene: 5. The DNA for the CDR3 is TGTGCCAGTAGTATAGTGGGACAGGGGGCTCGGACTGAAGCTTTCTTT. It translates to CASSIVGQGARTEAFF.

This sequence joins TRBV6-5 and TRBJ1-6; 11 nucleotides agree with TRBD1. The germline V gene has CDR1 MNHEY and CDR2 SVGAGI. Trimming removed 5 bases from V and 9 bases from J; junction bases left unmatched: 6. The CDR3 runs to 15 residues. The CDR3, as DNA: TGTGCCAGCAGTACATCTGGGACAGGGGGTTCACCCCTCCACTTT. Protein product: CASSTSGTGGSPLHF.

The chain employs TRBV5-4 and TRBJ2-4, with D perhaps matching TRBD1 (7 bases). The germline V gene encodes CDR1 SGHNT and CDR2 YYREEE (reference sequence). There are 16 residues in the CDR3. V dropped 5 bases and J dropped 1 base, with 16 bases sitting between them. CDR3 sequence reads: CASRDGGGSAKNIQYF. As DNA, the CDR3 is TGTGCCAGCAGAGATGGAGGGGGCTCCGCCAAAAACATTCAGTACTTC.

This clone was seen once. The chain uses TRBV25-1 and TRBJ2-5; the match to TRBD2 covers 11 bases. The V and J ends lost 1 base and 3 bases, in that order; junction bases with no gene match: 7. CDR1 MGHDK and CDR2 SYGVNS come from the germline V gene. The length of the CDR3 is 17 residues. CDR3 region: CASSELYLAGGEETQYF. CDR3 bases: TGTGCCAGCAGTGAATTGTACCTAGCGGGAGGTGAAGAGACCCAGTACTTC. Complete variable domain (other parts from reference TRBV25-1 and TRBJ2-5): EADIYQTPRYLVIGTGKKITLECSQTMGHDKMYWYQQDPGMELHLIHYSYGVNSTEKGDLSSESTVSRIRTEHFPLTLESARPSHTSQYLCASSELYLAGGEETQYFGPGTRLLVL.

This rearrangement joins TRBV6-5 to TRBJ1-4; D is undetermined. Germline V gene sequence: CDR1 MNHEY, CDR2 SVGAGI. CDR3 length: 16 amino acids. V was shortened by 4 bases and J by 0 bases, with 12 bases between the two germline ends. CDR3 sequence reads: CASSWAGPATNEKLFF. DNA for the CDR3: TGTGCCAGCAGTTGGGCGGGCCCCGCAACTAATGAAAAACTGTTTTTT.

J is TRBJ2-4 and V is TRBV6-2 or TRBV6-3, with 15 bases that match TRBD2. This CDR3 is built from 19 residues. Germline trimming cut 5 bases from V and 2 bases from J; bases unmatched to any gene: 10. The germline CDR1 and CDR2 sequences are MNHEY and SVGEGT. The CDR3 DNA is TGTGCCAGCAGTAGGACTAGCGGGGGGGCCCTAGGATCCAAAAACATTCAGTACTTC. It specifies CASSRTSGGALGSKNIQYF.

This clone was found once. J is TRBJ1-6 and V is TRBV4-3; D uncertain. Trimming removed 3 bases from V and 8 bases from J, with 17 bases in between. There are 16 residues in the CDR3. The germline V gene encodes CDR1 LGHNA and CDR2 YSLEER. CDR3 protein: CASSHPPGALDSPLHF. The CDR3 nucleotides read TGCGCCAGCAGCCACCCTCCAGGCGCCCTCGATTCACCCCTCCACTTT.

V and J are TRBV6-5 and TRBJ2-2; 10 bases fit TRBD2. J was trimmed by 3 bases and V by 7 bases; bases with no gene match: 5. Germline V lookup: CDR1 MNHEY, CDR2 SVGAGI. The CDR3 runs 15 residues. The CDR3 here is CASTLLAGDTGELFF. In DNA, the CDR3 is TGTGCCAGCACCCTTCTAGCGGGAGACACCGGGGAGCTGTTTTTT.